The 24 T cell receptor beta chains in this list originate from one sample, sequenced in a study of early T cells in non-severe SARS-CoV-2 infection. TCRdb itself ran the 5' RACE reads through MiXCR, one entry per CDR3 protein. Here the sample spans more than 80,000 distinct CDR3 sequences, over 13% being singletons. What was sequenced was whole blood. Source of these receptors: an adult who was a healthcare worker with PCR-confirmed SARS-CoV-2 infection or an uninfected control (not recorded which).

This clonotype was recorded a few times. This chain links TRBV12-3 or TRBV12-4 with TRBJ1-2, with D perhaps TRBD1 (5 bases). V lost 5 bases and J lost 6, with 22 bases in between. The CDR3 sequence is 16 residues long. The CDR3 spells CASSRWDGQYRNGYTF. For the CDR3, the DNA is TGTGCCAGCAGTCGATGGGACGGGCAGTACCGTAATGGCTACACCTTC.

V gene TRBV28 combines with J gene TRBJ2-3; D is perhaps TRBD1 (6 bases). Germline V gene data show CDR1 as MDHEN and CDR2 as SYDVKM. This CDR3 spans 14 amino acids. The V and J ends lost 6 bases and 1 base respectively, with 11 bases between them. CDR3 sequence (DNA): TGTGCCAGCAGGGACAGAGGGCGCACAGATACGCAGTATTTT. This gives the protein CASRDRGRTDTQYF.

This clonotype appeared a few times. The chain joins TRBV29-1 to TRBJ2-2; no reliable D call. The germline gives CDR1 SQVTM, CDR2 ANQGSEA. The CDR3 loop spans 12 amino acids. Trimming shortened V by 5 bases and J by 7 bases, and 11 bases separated the two germline ends. CDR3 nucleotide sequence: TGCAGCGTTAAACCCTTGGACGGGGAGCTGTTTTTT. Protein: CSVKPLDGELFF.

This clonotype was seen a handful of times. This chain connects TRBV6-5 to TRBJ1-3, with a tentative D call TRBD1 (5 bases). The CDR3 covers 15 residues. The V end was cut by 2 bases, the J end by 0 bases, with 8 bases between. CDR1 is MNHEY and CDR2 is SVGAGI in the germline V gene. The DNA of the CDR3 is TGTGCCAGCAGTTACGGGGGACCCTCTGGAAACACCATATATTTT. Protein: CASSYGGPSGNTIYF.

The CDR3 loop reads CSARDFGARTGELFF. CDR3 coding DNA: TGCAGTGCTAGAGATTTCGGGGCGAGAACCGGGGAGCTGTTTTTT. This rearrangement joins TRBV20-1 to TRBJ2-2; D might be TRBD1 or TRBD2, each matching 5 bases. The CDR3 is 15 residues long. The V and J ends lost 0 bases and 5 bases respectively, with 13 bases between them. Germline CDR1 DFQATT, CDR2 SNEGSKA (reference sequence).

This clonotype was seen many times. The genes are TRBV11-3 and TRBJ2-3, with TRBD2 matching 7 bases. J was trimmed by 4 bases and V by 5 bases; bases with no gene match: 9. CDR3 size: 15 residues. Germline V gene lookup returns CDR1 SGHNT and CDR2 YENEEA. Written as DNA, the CDR3 is TGTGCCAGCAGCCCCCAGCGGGAAGGAGCAGATACGCAGTATTTT. Protein product: CASSPQREGADTQYF. The variable domain in full, with the rest retrieved from reference TRBV11-3 and TRBJ2-3, is EAGVVQSPRYKIIEKKQPVAFWCNPISGHNTLYWYLQNLGQGPELLIRYENEEAVDDSQLPKDRFSAERLKGVDSTLKIQPAELGDSAVYLCASSPQREGADTQYFGPGTRLTVL.

This chain uses TRBV6-5 with TRBJ2-5; 14 bases are shared with TRBD2. Trimming removed 6 bases from V and 5 bases from J; junction bases left unmatched: 8. CDR3 length equals 16 residues. Germline V gene data show CDR1 as MNHEY and CDR2 as SVGAGI. CDR3: CASSSGTSGSRETQYF. The DNA of the CDR3 is TGTGCCAGCAGCTCCGGGACTAGCGGGAGCCGCGAGACCCAGTACTTC.

The chain combines TRBV18 with TRBJ1-4; tentatively, D is TRBD1 (6 bases). This CDR3 has 17 amino acids. In germline, CDR1 is KGHSH, CDR2 LQKENI. Trimming took 2 bases from V and 0 from J, leaving 13 bases between them. The chain's CDR3 is CASSPWARGTTNEKLFF. The CDR3 DNA follows: TGTGCCAGCTCACCATGGGCCAGGGGTACAACTAATGAAAAACTGTTTTTT.

This clonotype was seen repeatedly, ten times or more. The rearrangement links TRBV11-2 to TRBJ2-7, with 9 bases matching TRBD1. Germline V gives CDR1 SGHAT, CDR2 FQNNGV. Trimming removed 3 bases from V and 4 bases from J; junction bases left unmatched: 1. The CDR3 has 13 residues. The CDR3 protein is CASSFGTGYEQYF. The CDR3 DNA follows: TGTGCCAGCAGCTTTGGGACAGGGTACGAGCAGTACTTC.

This clonotype was detected a few times. V is TRBV3-1 and J is TRBJ2-1; 9 bases line up with TRBD1. The CDR3 spans 13 residues. Germline V gene sequence: CDR1 LGHDT, CDR2 YNNKEL (reference sequence). V shed 7 bases and J 5 bases; nucleotides not matched to a gene: 3. CDR3 sequence reads: CASTGQGNNEQFF. CDR3 DNA sequence: TGTGCCAGCACAGGACAGGGGAACAATGAGCAGTTCTTC.

In this sample, this clonotype turned up a few times. The chain employs TRBV15 and TRBJ2-2; 8 positions match TRBD2. The V segment lost 0 bases and the J segment 2 bases; nucleotides outside the gene matches: 2. The CDR3 loop spans 16 amino acids. The germline V gene has CDR1 LNHNV and CDR2 YYDKDF (reference sequence). CDR3 DNA: TGTGCCACCAGCAGAGAGGCGGGGGGTAACACCGGGGAGCTGTTTTTT. This translates into CATSREAGGNTGELFF. The full variable domain, in which reference TRBV15 and TRBJ2-2 provide the parts outside the CDR3, is DAMVIQNPRYQVTQFGKPVTLSCSQTLNHNVMYWYQQKSSQAPKLLFHYYDKDFNNEADTPDNFQSRRPNTSFCFLDIRSPGLGDTAMYLCATSREAGGNTGELFFGEGSRLTVL.

V usage is TRBV20-1 and J usage is TRBJ2-3; 10 nucleotides align to TRBD1. With V trimmed by 0 bases and J by 2 bases, 8 bases remained unmatched. The CDR3 consists of 17 residues. Germline V gives CDR1 DFQATT, CDR2 SNEGSKA (reference sequence). The chain's CDR3 is CSARDPFGTGVTDTQYF. The CDR3 region has the DNA TGCAGTGCTAGAGATCCATTCGGGACAGGGGTCACAGATACGCAGTATTTT.

This clonotype showed up just a few times. The rearrangement uses TRBV7-9 and TRBJ2-2; 8 positions agree with TRBD1. V was pared by 5 bases and J by 7 bases, with 6 bases of the junction left unmatched. This CDR3 has 14 residues. In germline, CDR1 is SEHNR, CDR2 FQNEAQ (reference sequence). The chain's CDR3 is CASSILGQGGELFF. As DNA, the CDR3 is TGTGCCAGCAGCATCCTCGGACAGGGCGGGGAGCTGTTTTTT. Drawing the rest from reference TRBV7-9 and TRBJ2-2, the complete variable domain is DTGVSQNPRHKITKRGQNVTFRCDPISEHNRLYWYRQTLGQGPEFLTYFQNEAQLEKSRLLSDRFSAERPKGSFSTLEIQRTEQGDSAMYLCASSILGQGGELFFGEGSRLTVL.

In its sample, this clonotype was seen a few times. The rearrangement uses TRBV27 and TRBJ1-1, with D tentatively TRBD1 (5 bases). The CDR3 has 14 residues. V was pared by 3 bases and J by 5 bases, with 13 bases between. In germline, CDR1 is MNHEY, CDR2 SMNVEV (reference sequence). This CDR3 reads CASSLGGSRTEAFF. The CDR3 DNA reads as TGTGCCAGCAGTTTGGGGGGGAGTAGGACTGAAGCTTTCTTT.

This clonotype was observed many times. This sequence joins TRBV4-1 and TRBJ1-2; D is unresolved. The V gene lost 1 base and the J gene lost 6 bases, with 15 bases spanning the gap. Germline V gene lookup returns CDR1 MGHRA and CDR2 YSYEKL. The CDR3 sequence is 15 residues long. In DNA, the CDR3 is TGCGCCAGCAGCCAAGGGCCAGGAAGAGAAAATGGCTACACCTTC. Protein product: CASSQGPGRENGYTF.

This clonotype was counted between two and nine times. The V gene is TRBV6-6, the J gene TRBJ2-2; 7 bases agree with TRBD1. The CDR3 runs to 15 residues. Germline CDR1 is MNHNY and CDR2 is SVGAGI (reference sequence). J lost 0 bases, V lost 4 bases, and 2 bases had no gene match. CDR3: CASSSTGANTGELFF. In DNA, the CDR3 is TGTGCCAGCAGTTCAACAGGGGCGAACACCGGGGAGCTGTTTTTT.

The V call is TRBV11-2, the J call TRBJ2-7, with TRBD1 as a possible D gene (6 bases). Germline loops: CDR1 SGHAT, CDR2 FQNNGV. The CDR3 totals 15 residues. With 5 bases removed from V and 1 base from J, the gap between germline ends came to 15 bases. The DNA for the CDR3 is TGTGCCAGCAGCGAAAACAGGGTCCTTTCCTACGAGCAGTACTTC. Protein product: CASSENRVLSYEQYF.

In its sample, this clonotype was seen a few times. This chain uses TRBV19 with TRBJ1-2; D call uncertain. Trimming shortened V by 3 bases and J by 2 bases, and 13 bases separated the two germline ends. Germline V CDR1 and CDR2: LNHDA, SQIVND (reference sequence). The CDR3 length is 15 residues. In DNA form, the CDR3 reads TGTGCCAGTAGTATCTCAGGAGCCAGAAACTATGGCTACACCTTC. This codes for CASSISGARNYGYTF.

In this sample, this clonotype turned up once. The chain combines TRBV28 with TRBJ2-5, with 7 bases that match TRBD1. Germline V gene lookup returns CDR1 MDHEN and CDR2 SYDVKM. V shed 1 base, J shed 4 bases, and the junction held 6 bases outside the gene matches. The CDR3 consists of 15 residues. The CDR3 sequence: CASSLYGSGGETQYF. The CDR3 coding sequence is TGTGCCAGCAGTTTATATGGATCAGGGGGAGAGACCCAGTACTTC.

This clonotype showed up just a few times. The chain uses TRBV29-1 and TRBJ2-3; D is uncertain. The CDR3 sequence is 12 residues long. In germline, CDR1 is SQVTM, CDR2 ANQGSEA. V lost 3 bases, J lost 6 bases, and 10 bases lay in between. DNA of the CDR3: TGCAGCGTTGATGGGGTGGTGGATACGCAGTATTTT. This gives the protein CSVDGVVDTQYF.

CDR3 bases: TGTGCCAGCATCCGGGACAAGAACACTGAAGCTTTCTTT. This encodes CASIRDKNTEAFF. The chain carries TRBV6-5 and TRBJ1-1, with D possibly TRBD1 on 6 matching bases. CDR3 length equals 13 residues. V lost 7 bases, J lost 1 base, and 10 bases lay in between. The germline gives CDR1 MNHEY, CDR2 SVGAGI.

In this sample, this clonotype turned up a few times. This chain links TRBV27 with TRBJ1-6, with 7 bases matching TRBD1. This CDR3 has 14 residues. V was pared by 4 bases and J by 10 bases, with 7 bases of the junction left unmatched. Germline V gene lookup returns CDR1 MNHEY and CDR2 SMNVEV (reference sequence). This chain's CDR3 is CASSSGQDVSPLHF. The CDR3 DNA sequence: TGTGCCAGCAGTTCAGGACAGGATGTGTCACCCCTCCACTTT.

The rearrangement links TRBV5-1 to TRBJ1-1; TRBD1 matches 8 bases. Germline CDR1 reads SGHRS; CDR2 reads YFSETQ. CDR3 length equals 12 residues. The trim removed 3 bases at V and 5 bases at J, leaving 0 bases unmatched. The CDR3 nucleotides are TGCGCCAGCAGCTGGACAGGGACTGAAGCTTTCTTT. It translates to CASSWTGTEAFF.

The chain is built from TRBV20-1 and TRBJ2-5, with D perhaps TRBD2 (6 bases). Germline-derived CDR1 and CDR2 are DFQATT and SNEGSKA (reference sequence). Trimming removed 6 bases from V and 3 bases from J, with 17 bases in between. CDR3 size: 14 residues. The CDR3, as DNA: TGCAGTGCCTTAGCTGGGACTTACGAAGAGACCCAGTACTTC. This sequence encodes CSALAGTYEETQYF.